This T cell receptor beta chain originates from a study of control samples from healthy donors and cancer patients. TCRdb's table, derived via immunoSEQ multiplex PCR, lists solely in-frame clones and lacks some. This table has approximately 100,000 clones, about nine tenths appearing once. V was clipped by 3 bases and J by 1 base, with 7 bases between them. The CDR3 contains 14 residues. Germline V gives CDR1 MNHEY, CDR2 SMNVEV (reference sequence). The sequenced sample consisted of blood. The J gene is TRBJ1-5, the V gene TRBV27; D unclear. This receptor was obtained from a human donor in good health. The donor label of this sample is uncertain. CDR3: CASSLGGSNQPQHF. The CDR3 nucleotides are TGTGCCAGCAGTTTGGGCGGCAGCAATCAGCCCCAGCATTTT.